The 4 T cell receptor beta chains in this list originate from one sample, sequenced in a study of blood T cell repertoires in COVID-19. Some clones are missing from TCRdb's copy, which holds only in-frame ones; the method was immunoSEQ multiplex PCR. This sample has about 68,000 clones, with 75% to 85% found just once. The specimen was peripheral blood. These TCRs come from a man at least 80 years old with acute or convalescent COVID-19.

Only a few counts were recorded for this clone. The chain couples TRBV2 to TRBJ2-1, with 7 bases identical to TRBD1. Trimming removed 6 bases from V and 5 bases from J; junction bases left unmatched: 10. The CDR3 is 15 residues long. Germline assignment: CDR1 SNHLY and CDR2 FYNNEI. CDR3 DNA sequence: TGTGCCAGCAGACTCACAGGGGAAGGGGACAATGAGCAGTTCTTC. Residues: CASRLTGEGDNEQFF.

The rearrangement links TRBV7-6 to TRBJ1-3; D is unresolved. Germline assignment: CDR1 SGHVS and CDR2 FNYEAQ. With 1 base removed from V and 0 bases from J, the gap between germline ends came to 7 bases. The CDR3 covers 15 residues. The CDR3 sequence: CASSLVADSGNTIYF. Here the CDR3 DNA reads TGTGCCAGCAGCTTAGTAGCAGACTCTGGAAACACCATATATTTT.

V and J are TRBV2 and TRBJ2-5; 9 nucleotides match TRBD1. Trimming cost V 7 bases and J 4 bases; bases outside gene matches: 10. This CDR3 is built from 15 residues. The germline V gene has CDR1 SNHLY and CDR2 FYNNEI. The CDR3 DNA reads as TGTGCCAGCAACCGACAGGGGGTAGGGGGAGAGACCCAGTACTTC. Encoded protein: CASNRQGVGGETQYF. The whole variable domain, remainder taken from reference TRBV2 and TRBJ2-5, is EPEVTQTPSHQVTQMGQEVILRCVPISNHLYFYWYRQILGQKVEFLVSFYNNEISEKSEIFDDQFSVERPDGSNFTLKIRSTKLEDSAMYFCASNRQGVGGETQYFGPGTRLLVL.

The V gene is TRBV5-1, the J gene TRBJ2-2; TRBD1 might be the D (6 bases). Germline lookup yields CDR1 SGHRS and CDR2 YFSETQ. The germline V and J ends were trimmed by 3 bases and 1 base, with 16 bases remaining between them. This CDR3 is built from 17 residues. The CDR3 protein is CASSWLTGQRNTGELFF. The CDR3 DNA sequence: TGCGCCAGCAGCTGGTTGACAGGCCAGAGGAACACCGGGGAGCTGTTTTTT. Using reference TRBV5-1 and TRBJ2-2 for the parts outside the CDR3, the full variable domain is KAGVTQTPRYLIKTRGQQVTLSCSPISGHRSVSWYQQTPGQGLQFLFEYFSETQRNKGNFPGRFSGRQFSNSRSEMNVSTLELGDSALYLCASSWLTGQRNTGELFFGEGSRLTVL.